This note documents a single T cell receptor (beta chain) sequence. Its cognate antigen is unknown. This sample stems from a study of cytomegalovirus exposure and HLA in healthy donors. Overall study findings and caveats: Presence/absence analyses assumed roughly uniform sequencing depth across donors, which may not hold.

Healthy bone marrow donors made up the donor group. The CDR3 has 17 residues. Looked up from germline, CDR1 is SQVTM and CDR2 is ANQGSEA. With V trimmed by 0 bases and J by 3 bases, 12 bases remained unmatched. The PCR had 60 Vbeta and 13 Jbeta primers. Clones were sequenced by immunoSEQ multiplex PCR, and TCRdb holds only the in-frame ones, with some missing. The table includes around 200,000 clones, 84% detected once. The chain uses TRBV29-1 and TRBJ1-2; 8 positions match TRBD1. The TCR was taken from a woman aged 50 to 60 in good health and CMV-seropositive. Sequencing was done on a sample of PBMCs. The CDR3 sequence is CSVEERGPGQVHYGYTF. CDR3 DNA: TGCAGCGTTGAAGAGCGGGGTCCGGGACAGGTCCACTATGGCTACACCTTC. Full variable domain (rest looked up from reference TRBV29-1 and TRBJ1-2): SAVISQKPSRDICQRGTSLTIQCQVDSQVTMMFWYRQQPGQSLTLIATANQGSEATYESGFVIDKFPISRPNLTFSTLTVSNMSPEDSSIYLCSVEERGPGQVHYGYTFGSGTRLTVV.